This TCR beta chain emerged from a study of regulatory T cells in long-lasting Graves disease. Findings of the study overall: Persistent Graves' patients possessed reduced TCR diversity relative to recently diagnosed ones.

The time point is: newly diagnosed GD, antithyroid drugs for less than 3 months. PBMC RNA served as the TCR library source. Peripheral blood, around 9 milliliters of it, was drawn into EDTA tubes. A word on this clonotype: Antigen specificity is unknown.

Combining iRepertoire HTBI primers with Arm-PCR of CDR3 regions, the authors built TCR beta libraries. TCRdb used MiXCR to reprocess the multiplex PCR reads, holding one entry per CDR3 protein. The sample includes hundreds of thousands of distinct CDR3 sequences, 15% to 20% of them seen just once. The length of the CDR3 is 17 residues. The trim removed 4 bases at V and 2 bases at J, leaving 11 bases unmatched. CDR1 is MGHRA, CDR2 YSYEKL, per germline. The same sample was also used in a study of T cells in Graves' hyperthyroidism and ophthalmopathy. That publication notes: The HTBI primer set served for first-round RT-PCR of the TCR CDR3. Blood also contained most expanded thyroid clonotypes above 0.001.

Sequenced material: peripheral blood mononuclear cells (PBMCs), taken at new diagnosis, from a patient treated with antithyroid drugs. The clonotype originates from a man aged 18 to 29 with Graves disease. The rearrangement joins TRBV4-1 to TRBJ2-1, with 7 bases that match TRBD2. The CDR3 DNA follows: TGCGCCAGCAGCCGAGAGGGGAGGGACTACACCTACAATGAGCAGTTCTTC. Protein: CASSREGRDYTYNEQFF.